Given below is one TCR beta chain in context. The antigen is not known. This entry comes from a study of a mutant IDH1 vaccine in newly diagnosed glioma. Study-wide points: Variations in leading peripheral T cell clonotypes appeared to have no connection with pseudoprogression.

Some clones are missing from TCRdb's copy, which holds only in-frame ones; the method was immunoSEQ multiplex PCR. The sample lists over 55,000 clones, 80% to 90% occurring once. Described time point: baseline, week 1 (first vaccination visit). Treatment denoted: pre-vaccination baseline after standard-of-care therapy. Germline assignment: CDR1 SGHDT and CDR2 YYEEEE. V was shortened by 1 base and J by 3 bases, with 7 bases between the two germline ends. The CDR3 length is 14 residues. This receptor was identified in a woman aged 18-30 years with glioma. Some clones in this sample may be carry-over from other donors' samples. The source was peripheral blood mononuclear cells (PBMCs), collected from a glioma patient treated with radiotherapy, temozolomide or both. This chain links TRBV5-6 with TRBJ1-4; a possible D gene is TRBD1 (5 bases). The CDR3 region is CASSLWGANEKLFF. CDR3 DNA: TGTGCCAGCAGCTTGTGGGGGGCTAATGAAAAACTGTTTTTT. The entire variable domain, with the rest obtained from reference TRBV5-6 and TRBJ1-4, is as follows: DAGVTQSPTHLIKTRGQQVTLRCSPKSGHDTVSWYQQALGQGPQFIFQYYEEEERQRGNFPDRFSGHQFPNYSSELNVNALLLGDSALYLCASSLWGANEKLFFGSGTQLSVL.